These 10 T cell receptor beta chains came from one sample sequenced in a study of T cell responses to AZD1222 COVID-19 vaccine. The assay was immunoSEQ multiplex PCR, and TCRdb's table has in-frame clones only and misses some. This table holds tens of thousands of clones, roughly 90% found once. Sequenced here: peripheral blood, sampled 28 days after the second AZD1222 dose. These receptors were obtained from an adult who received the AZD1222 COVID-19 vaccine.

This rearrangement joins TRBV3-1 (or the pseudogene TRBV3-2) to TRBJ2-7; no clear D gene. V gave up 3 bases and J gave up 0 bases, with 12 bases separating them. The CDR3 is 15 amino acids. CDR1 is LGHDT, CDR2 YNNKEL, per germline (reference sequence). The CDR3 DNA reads TGTGCCAGCAGCCAGAAGGTAGGGCGCTCCTACGAGCAGTACTTC. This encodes CASSQKVGRSYEQYF.

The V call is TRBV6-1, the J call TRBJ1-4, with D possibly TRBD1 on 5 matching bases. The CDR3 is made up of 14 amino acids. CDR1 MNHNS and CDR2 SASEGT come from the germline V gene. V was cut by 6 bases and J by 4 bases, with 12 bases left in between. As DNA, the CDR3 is TGTGCCAGCAGACCGGGACGGAATAATGAAAAACTGTTTTTT. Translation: CASRPGRNNEKLFF.

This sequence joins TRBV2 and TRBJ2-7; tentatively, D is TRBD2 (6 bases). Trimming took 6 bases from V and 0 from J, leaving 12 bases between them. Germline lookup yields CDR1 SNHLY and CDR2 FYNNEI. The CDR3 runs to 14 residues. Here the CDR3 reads CASSPSASSYEQYF. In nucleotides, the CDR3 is TGTGCCAGCAGCCCTAGCGCAAGCTCCTACGAGCAGTACTTC.

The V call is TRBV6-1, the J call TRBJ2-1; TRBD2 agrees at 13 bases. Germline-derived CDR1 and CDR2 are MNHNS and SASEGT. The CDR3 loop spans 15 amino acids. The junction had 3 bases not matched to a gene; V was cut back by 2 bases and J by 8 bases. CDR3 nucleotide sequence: TGTGCCAGCAGTGAAACACTAGCGGGAGGGCATGAGCAGTTCTTC. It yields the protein CASSETLAGGHEQFF.

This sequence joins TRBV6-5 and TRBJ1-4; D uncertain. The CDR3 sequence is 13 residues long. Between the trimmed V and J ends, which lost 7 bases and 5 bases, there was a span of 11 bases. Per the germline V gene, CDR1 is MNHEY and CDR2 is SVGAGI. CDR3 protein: CASTPTNNEKLFF. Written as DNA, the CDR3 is TGTGCCAGCACCCCCACCAACAATGAAAAACTGTTTTTT.

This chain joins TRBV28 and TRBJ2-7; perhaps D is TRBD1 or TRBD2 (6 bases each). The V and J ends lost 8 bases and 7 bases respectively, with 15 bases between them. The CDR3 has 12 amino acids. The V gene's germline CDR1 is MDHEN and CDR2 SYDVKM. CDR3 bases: TGTGCCAGCGAGTACAGGGCGGGGGAGCAGTACTTC. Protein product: CASEYRAGEQYF.

In DNA, the CDR3 is TGTGCCAGTAGTATAGGGGCAACTGAAGCTTTCTTT. It codes for CASSIGATEAFF. The rearrangement joins TRBV19 to TRBJ1-1; D remains ambiguous. With 1 base removed from V and 5 bases from J, the gap between germline ends came to 5 bases. The CDR3 is 12 amino acids. Germline V gene sequence: CDR1 LNHDA, CDR2 SQIVND (reference sequence). The variable domain in full, with the rest retrieved from reference TRBV19 and TRBJ1-1, is DGGITQSPKYLFRKEGQNVTLSCEQNLNHDAMYWYRQDPGQGLRLIYYSQIVNDFQKGDIAEGYSVSREKKESFPLTVTSAQKNPTAFYLCASSIGATEAFFGQGTRLTVV.

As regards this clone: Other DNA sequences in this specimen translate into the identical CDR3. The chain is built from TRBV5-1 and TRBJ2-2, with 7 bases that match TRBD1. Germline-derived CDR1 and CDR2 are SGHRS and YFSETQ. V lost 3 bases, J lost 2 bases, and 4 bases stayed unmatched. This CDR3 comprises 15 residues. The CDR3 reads CASSSGTANTGELFF. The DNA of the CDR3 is TGCGCCAGCAGCTCTGGGACAGCAAACACCGGGGAGCTGTTTTTT.

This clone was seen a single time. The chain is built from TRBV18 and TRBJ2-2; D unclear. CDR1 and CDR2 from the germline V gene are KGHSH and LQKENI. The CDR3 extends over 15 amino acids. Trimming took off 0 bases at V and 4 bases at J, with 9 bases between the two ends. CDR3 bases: TGTGCCAGCTCACCACCGGGTTACACCACCGGGGAGCTGTTTTTT. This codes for CASSPPGYTTGELFF.

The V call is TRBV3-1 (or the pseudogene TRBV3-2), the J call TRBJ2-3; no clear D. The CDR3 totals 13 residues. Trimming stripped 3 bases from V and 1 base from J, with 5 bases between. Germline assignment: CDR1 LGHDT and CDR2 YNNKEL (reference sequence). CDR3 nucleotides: TGTGCCAGCAGCCACGGACGCACAGATACGCAGTATTTT. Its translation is CASSHGRTDTQYF.